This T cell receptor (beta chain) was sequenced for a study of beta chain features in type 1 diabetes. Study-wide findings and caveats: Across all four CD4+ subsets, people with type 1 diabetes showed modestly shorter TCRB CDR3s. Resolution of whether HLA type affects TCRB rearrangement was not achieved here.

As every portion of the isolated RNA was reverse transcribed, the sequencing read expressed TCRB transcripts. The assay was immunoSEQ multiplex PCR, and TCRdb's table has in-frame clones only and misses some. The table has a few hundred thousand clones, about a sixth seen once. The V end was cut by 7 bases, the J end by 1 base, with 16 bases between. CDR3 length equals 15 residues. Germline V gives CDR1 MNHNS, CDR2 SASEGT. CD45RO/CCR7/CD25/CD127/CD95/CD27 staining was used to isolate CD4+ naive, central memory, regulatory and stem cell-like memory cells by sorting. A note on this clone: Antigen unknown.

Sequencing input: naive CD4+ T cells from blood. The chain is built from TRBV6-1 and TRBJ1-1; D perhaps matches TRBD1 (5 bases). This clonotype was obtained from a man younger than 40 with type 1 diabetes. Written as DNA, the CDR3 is TGTGCCAGCACATTTTTCCGGGACCGGAACACTGAAGCTTTCTTT. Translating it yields CASTFFRDRNTEAFF.